This is a list of T cell receptor beta chains from one sample in a study of CD8 T cells in Susac syndrome. In TCRdb, the immunoSEQ multiplex PCR reads were re-called with MiXCR into one record per CDR3 protein. This repertoire shows under 200,000 distinct CDR3 sequences, under 95% found once; its top ten account for approximately 0.11%. Sequencing used CD4+ T cells from PBMCs. These receptors all come from a human donor with Susac syndrome. Each CDR3 is given with its conserved first and last residue. The order of the fields is D gene, V gene, CDR3 length, J gene, clone size, CDR3 DNA, CDR3 protein. A D gene is named only where the DNA matches it firmly. Size values are once, few and many counts, or a class for expanded clones, and some rows have none.

-	TRBV4-3	15	TRBJ1-4	-	TGCGCCAGCAGCCAAGTCGGGAACAGTTATGAAAAACTGTTTTTT	CASSQVGNSYEKLFF
TRBD1	TRBV28	12	TRBJ1-1	-	TGTGCCAGCCACCGACAGGGAAGAGGTGCTTTCTTT	CASHRQGRGAFF
-	TRBV20-1	14	TRBJ1-2	-	TGCAGTGCGAATGGGGAGCTGACCTCCTATGGCTACACCTTC	CSANGELTSYGYTF
-	TRBV19	15	TRBJ2-1	-	TGTGCCAGTAGTATAGGGTCTTTAAACTACAATGAGCAGTTCTTC	CASSIGSLNYNEQFF
-	TRBV6-1	15	TRBJ2-5	-	TGTGCCAGCCCTGCGCCTACAGGGAGGCAAGAGACCCAGTACTTC	CASPAPTGRQETQYF
-	TRBV12-3/TRBV12-4	13	TRBJ1-1	-	TGTGCCAGCAGAAATACAGGGCTGGCTGAAGCTTTCTTT	CASRNTGLAEAFF
-	TRBV29-1	12	TRBJ1-2	-	TGCAGCGTTACCGCGGGGGGCCGGGGCTACACCTTC	CSVTAGGRGYTF
-	TRBV20-1	15	TRBJ2-2	-	TGCAGTGCTAGAAAGCAGGAGAGTAGCGCCGGGGAGCTGTTTTTT	CSARKQESSAGELFF
TRBD2	TRBV20-1	19	TRBJ2-5	-	TGCAGTGCTGGACGTCCGATCTACAATAGCGGGGGATTCCAAGAGACCCAGTACTTC	CSAGRPIYNSGGFQETQYF
-	TRBV24-1	14	TRBJ2-2	-	TGTGCCACCCAGACAGCTTATAACACCGGGGAGCTGTTTTTT	CATQTAYNTGELFF
-	TRBV29-1	12	TRBJ1-4	-	TGCAGCGTTGTAGGGGTCGATGAAAAACTGTTTTTT	CSVVGVDEKLFF
-	TRBV19	16	TRBJ2-3	-	TGTGCCAGTAGTACCCCACAAGCACGGGGGCAAGATACGCAGTATTTT	CASSTPQARGQDTQYF
-	TRBV14	13	TRBJ1-2	-	TGTGCCAGCAGCCCCAGTGAACCGGGGGGCTACACCTTC	CASSPSEPGGYTF
TRBD1	TRBV29-1	13	TRBJ2-5	-	TGCAGCGTTGAGCGGGACAGGGGAAAGACCCAGTACTTC	CSVERDRGKTQYF
TRBD2	TRBV5-4	15	TRBJ2-7	-	TGTGCCAGCAGCTTGACGCGGGGGGCGAACTACGAGCAGTACTTC	CASSLTRGANYEQYF
-	TRBV15	15	TRBJ2-4	-	TGTGCCACCAGCAGAGTCGGGACCGTAAAGATCATTCAGTACTTC	CATSRVGTVKIIQYF
-	TRBV2	13	TRBJ2-7	-	TGTGCCAGCAGCTCCGGGGGACCCTACGAGCAGTACTTC	CASSSGGPYEQYF
TRBD1	TRBV19	16	TRBJ1-5	-	TGTGCCAGTAGCGAGACAGGGGTGTTGAACAATCAGCCCCAGCATTTT	CASSETGVLNNQPQHF
-	TRBV4-1	15	TRBJ2-5	-	TGCGCCAGCAGCCAAGCCTGGGGAGAGGTGGAGACCCAGTACTTC	CASSQAWGEVETQYF
-	TRBV4-3	14	TRBJ2-1	-	TGCGCCAGCAGCCCCCTAGCAGGGGCGGATGAGCAGTTCTTC	CASSPLAGADEQFF
-	TRBV3-1	17	TRBJ1-6	-	TGTGCCAGCAGCCAAGACCTGGGGATGGCTGTAGGGTCACCCCTCCACTTT	CASSQDLGMAVGSPLHF
TRBD1	TRBV6-5	16	TRBJ1-6	-	TGTGCCAGCAGTTATGGACAGGGCTCCTATAATTCACCCCTCCACTTT	CASSYGQGSYNSPLHF
TRBD1	TRBV10-3	13	TRBJ1-4	-	TGTGCCACCACTCCGGGACAGGGCGAAAAACTGTTTTTT	CATTPGQGEKLFF
-	TRBV12-3/TRBV12-4	15	TRBJ2-6	once	TGTGCCAGCAGTTTTGGGGGGCACGGGGCCAACGTCCTGACTTTC	CASSFGGHGANVLTF
-	TRBV30	11	TRBJ2-7	-	TGTGCCTGGAGTGACAGTTACGAGCAGTACTTC	CAWSDSYEQYF
TRBD1	TRBV15	15	TRBJ2-7	-	TGTGCCACCAGCAGAGCCGGGACAGGGAATTACGAGCAGTACTTC	CATSRAGTGNYEQYF
TRBD2	TRBV10-3	14	TRBJ2-1	-	TGTGCCATCAGTGAGACTAGCGGGGACTATGAGCAGTTCTTC	CAISETSGDYEQFF
-	TRBV3-1	14	TRBJ1-2	-	TGTGCCAGCAGCCTGACGACAGGTTCTAGGAGCTACACCTTC	CASSLTTGSRSYTF
-	TRBV29-1	13	TRBJ1-1	-	TGCAGCGTTCGGCAGCAGTCGAACACTGAAGCTTTCTTT	CSVRQQSNTEAFF
-	TRBV12-3/TRBV12-4	17	TRBJ2-2	few	TGTGCCAGCAGGCCGGCTAGGAGGGGAACGAACACCGGGGAGCTGTTTTTT	CASRPARRGTNTGELFF
-	TRBV9	14	TRBJ2-3	-	TGTGCCAGCAGCGACGGACCTTTCACAGATACGCAGTATTTT	CASSDGPFTDTQYF
-	TRBV20-1	13	TRBJ2-5	-	TGCAGTGCCTTATACACAGGGCAAGAGACCCAGTACTTC	CSALYTGQETQYF
TRBD2	TRBV18	16	TRBJ2-1	-	TGTGCCAGCTCACCTCGAGGGACTAACCTCTACAATGAGCAGTTCTTC	CASSPRGTNLYNEQFF
TRBD2	TRBV20-1	14	TRBJ2-5	-	TGCAGTGCCCTGAGGACTAGCGGGGGGTCGGACCAGTACTTC	CSALRTSGGSDQYF
-	TRBV7-8	16	TRBJ2-7	-	TGTGCCAGCAGTCGAAACAGCCGGGACGGGTCCTACGAGCAGTACTTC	CASSRNSRDGSYEQYF
-	TRBV10-1	12	TRBJ1-5	-	TGCGCCAGCAGTGAGTCGTCGCGGCCCCAGCATTTT	CASSESSRPQHF
-	TRBV19	13	TRBJ2-7	-	TGTGCCAGTAGTAGGGATTGGGGCTACGAGCAGTACTTC	CASSRDWGYEQYF
-	TRBV12-3/TRBV12-4	12	TRBJ1-1	few	TGTGCCAGCAGTTTGAGGGGCACTGAAGCTTTCTTT	CASSLRGTEAFF
-	TRBV5-4	19	TRBJ2-1	-	TGTGCCAGCAGCTTGCGTTCGGCAGGCACGGCGGGGTCCTACAATGAGCAGTTCTTC	CASSLRSAGTAGSYNEQFF
TRBD2	TRBV14	16	TRBJ2-1	-	TGTGCCAGCAGCCAAGAGGGACTAGCGCTGAGGGATGAGCAGTTCTTC	CASSQEGLALRDEQFF
-	TRBV4-1	13	TRBJ1-2	-	TGCGCCAGCAGCCAAGATACAGACTATGGCTACACCTTC	CASSQDTDYGYTF
-	TRBV2	11	TRBJ2-5	-	TGTGCCAGCAGTGGGTCCCAGGGGCAGTACTTC	CASSGSQGQYF
TRBD1	TRBV7-2	14	TRBJ1-2	-	TGTGCCAGCAGTCTCGGACAGGGTAGCTATGGCTACACCTTC	CASSLGQGSYGYTF
-	TRBV12-3/TRBV12-4	12	TRBJ1-2	-	TGTGCCAGCAGTGGGGACGTCGGTGGCTACACCTTC	CASSGDVGGYTF
-	TRBV7-9	12	TRBJ2-7	-	TGTGCCAGCAGCTTAGGTCAGACCGAGCAGTACTTC	CASSLGQTEQYF
TRBD1	TRBV15	15	TRBJ2-1	-	TGTGCCACCAGCAAGAGGCAGGGGGACAACAATGAGCAGTTCTTC	CATSKRQGDNNEQFF
TRBD1	TRBV20-1	13	TRBJ2-7	once	TGCAGTGCCCAAGCGTCAGGGGGCTACGAGCAGTACTTC	CSAQASGGYEQYF
-	TRBV5-1	15	TRBJ2-2	-	TGCGCCAGCAGCAGCGAGGCCGCGAACACCGGGGAGCTGTTTTTT	CASSSEAANTGELFF
-	TRBV7-2	16	TRBJ2-7	-	TGTGCCAGCAGCCAATGGGCGGGGCCTGACTCCTACGAGCAGTACTTC	CASSQWAGPDSYEQYF
-	TRBV20-1	15	TRBJ2-2	-	TGCAGTGCCCGCCCCGGGGCAGGGAACACCGGGGAGCTGTTTTTT	CSARPGAGNTGELFF
TRBD2	TRBV30	14	TRBJ2-1	-	TGTGCCTGGAGTGTCAGCGGGGGGGCTAATGAGCAGTTCTTC	CAWSVSGGANEQFF
-	TRBV30	14	TRBJ2-1	-	TGTGCCTGGAGTGTAGCTCGGCATCGGAATGAGCAGTTCTTC	CAWSVARHRNEQFF
-	TRBV5-5	13	TRBJ2-5	once	TGTGCCAGCAGAAAACGGGAACAAGAGACCCAGTACTTC	CASRKREQETQYF
-	TRBV7-2	14	TRBJ2-7	-	TGTGCCAGCACCTCAGAGCCAGGGGACCACGAGCAGTACTTC	CASTSEPGDHEQYF
-	TRBV12-3/TRBV12-4	12	TRBJ2-1	once	TGTGCCAGCAGTTTCGACTGGTCCGAGCAGTTCTTC	CASSFDWSEQFF
TRBD2	TRBV20-1	13	TRBJ2-5	-	TGCAGTGCTGGACTAGCGCCTCAAGAGACCCAGTACTTC	CSAGLAPQETQYF
-	TRBV20-1	13	TRBJ1-1	-	TGCAGTGCTAGTACAGGCACGGCGACTGAAGCTTTCTTT	CSASTGTATEAFF
TRBD2	TRBV4-3	16	TRBJ2-5	once	TGCGCCAGCAGCCAAGAGTCGGGGGGGCGGCTGGAGACCCAGTACTTC	CASSQESGGRLETQYF
TRBD1	TRBV15	14	TRBJ2-7	once	TGTGCCACCAGCAGAGCCTCAACAGGGGCCGAGCAGTACTTC	CATSRASTGAEQYF
TRBD1	TRBV12-3/TRBV12-4	15	TRBJ2-1	-	TGTGCCAGCAGCCAGGGACAGGGGGATGTAAATGAGCAGTTCTTC	CASSQGQGDVNEQFF